This T cell receptor (beta chain) originates from a study of OX40 agonist ivuxolimab in advanced cancers. Study background: Patients undergoing dose escalation presented with hepatocellular carcinoma, melanoma, renal cell or head and neck cancer. Participants could have had prior anti-PD-1, anti-PD-L1 or anti-CTLA-4 therapy, and around 43% had some.

Sequencing used immunoSEQ multiplex PCR; TCRdb keeps in-frame clones, though not all of them. The data contain roughly 57,000 clones, around 90% of them singletons. The CDR3 is made up of 15 amino acids. Germline V lookup: CDR1 MNHNY, CDR2 SVGAGI (reference sequence). Trimming took 0 bases from V and 9 from J; bases not matched to a gene: 5. Sequencing was performed on CD4+ or CD8+ T cells sorted from blood, taken in a trial of the OX40 agonist ivuxolimab. This clonotype originated in an adult with an advanced solid tumor such as melanoma, head and neck, liver or kidney cancer. The chain is built from TRBV6-6 and TRBJ2-1; 10 bases fit TRBD2. The CDR3: CASSYSEREGPEQFF. The CDR3 region has the DNA TGTGCCAGCAGTTACTCGGAGCGGGAGGGCCCTGAGCAGTTCTTC.